This T cell receptor (beta chain) was profiled in a study of T cells in Graves' hyperthyroidism and ophthalmopathy. In the study overall: The blood sample was taken at first diagnosis, before treatment began.

Broader study findings: Ophthalmopathy cases were set apart from stable hyperthyroidism by a 13 V-J model. Most expanded thyroid clonotypes above 0.001 also appeared in blood.

V was clipped by 6 bases and J by 5 bases, with 14 bases between them. This CDR3 comprises 12 residues. CDR1 is DFQATT, CDR2 SNEGSKA, per germline (reference sequence). This clonotype was seen ten or more times. Its antigen is not known. RNA transcripts were the template for amplifying TCR beta CDR3 regions. HTBI primers were the set used in a first-round RT-PCR of the TCR CDR3. A single record per CDR3 protein comes from TCRdb applying MiXCR to the multiplex PCR reads. The table has some 370,000 distinct CDR3 sequences, over 12% seen once. The TCR comes from a man aged 50 to 60 with Graves' ophthalmopathy. The chain links TRBV20-1 to TRBJ2-7, with D tentatively TRBD1 (5 bases). Sequenced sample: blood. The CDR3 nucleotides read TGCAGTGCCCAGGGAAACATCCACGAGCAGTACTTC. Protein: CSAQGNIHEQYF.